The T cell receptor (beta chain) described here comes from a study of shared clonotypes between healthy human individuals. Background on the study: Two women and a few men aged 18 to 49 served as donors. Findings and caveats of the study: Clonotypes not shared had lower generation probabilities than those common to all four donors.

Notes on this clone: Its target is not known.

The assay was immunoSEQ multiplex PCR, and TCRdb's table has in-frame clones only and misses some. The sample shows more than 2,000,000 clones, over 90% of them seen only once. Partitioning of CD4+ cells yielded a CD45RA+ naive subset and a CD45RA-negative memory subset. Trimming took 8 bases from V and 6 from J, leaving 19 bases between them. The germline gives CDR1 MNHEY, CDR2 SVGAGI. The CDR3 is 14 residues long. Sequencing was carried out using naive CD4+ T cells from PBMCs. Specified subset: CD45RA+ positively selected. This receptor was identified in a man younger than 35 in good health. Some clones in this sample may be carry-over from other donors' samples. The chain has TRBV6-5 and TRBJ1-2; D is possibly TRBD1 (6 bases). CDR3 DNA: TGTGCCAGCTCCGGCAGGGGATCTGTCGATGGCTACACCTTC. It yields the protein CASSGRGSVDGYTF.